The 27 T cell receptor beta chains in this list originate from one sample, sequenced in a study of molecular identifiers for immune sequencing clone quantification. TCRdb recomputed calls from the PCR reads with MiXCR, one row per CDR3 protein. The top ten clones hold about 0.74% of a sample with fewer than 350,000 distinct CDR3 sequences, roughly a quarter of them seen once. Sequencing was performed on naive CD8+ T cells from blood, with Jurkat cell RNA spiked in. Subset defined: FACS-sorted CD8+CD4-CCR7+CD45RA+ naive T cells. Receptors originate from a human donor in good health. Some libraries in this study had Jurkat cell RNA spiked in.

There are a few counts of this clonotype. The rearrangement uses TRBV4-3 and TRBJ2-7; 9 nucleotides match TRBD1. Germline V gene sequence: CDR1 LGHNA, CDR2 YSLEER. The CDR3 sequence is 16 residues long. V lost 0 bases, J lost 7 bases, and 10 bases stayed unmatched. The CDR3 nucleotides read TGCGCCAGCAGCCAAGATACGGGACAGGGCTCTCAGGAGCAGTACTTC. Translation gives CASSQDTGQGSQEQYF.

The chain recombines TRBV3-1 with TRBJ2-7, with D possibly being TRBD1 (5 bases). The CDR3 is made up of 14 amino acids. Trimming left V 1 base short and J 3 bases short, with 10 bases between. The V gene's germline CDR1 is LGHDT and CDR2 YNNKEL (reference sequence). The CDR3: CASSQGGRDYEQYF. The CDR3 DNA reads TGTGCCAGCAGCCAAGGGGGCAGGGACTACGAGCAGTACTTC.

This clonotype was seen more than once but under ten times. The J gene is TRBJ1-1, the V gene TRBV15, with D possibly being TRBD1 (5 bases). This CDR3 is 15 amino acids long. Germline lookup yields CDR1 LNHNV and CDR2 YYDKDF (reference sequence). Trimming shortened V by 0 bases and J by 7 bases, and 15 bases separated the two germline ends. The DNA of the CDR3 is TGTGCCACCAGCAGAGATTCCGAGGGGATCGGTGAAGCTTTCTTT. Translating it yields CATSRDSEGIGEAFF.

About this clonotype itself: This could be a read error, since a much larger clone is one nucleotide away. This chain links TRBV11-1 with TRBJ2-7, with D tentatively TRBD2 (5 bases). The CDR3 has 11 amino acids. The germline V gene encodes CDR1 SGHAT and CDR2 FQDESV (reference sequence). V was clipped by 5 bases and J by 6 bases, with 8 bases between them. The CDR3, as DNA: TGTGCCAGCAGCGAGGGCGGCGAGCAGTACTTC. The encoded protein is CASSEGGEQYF.

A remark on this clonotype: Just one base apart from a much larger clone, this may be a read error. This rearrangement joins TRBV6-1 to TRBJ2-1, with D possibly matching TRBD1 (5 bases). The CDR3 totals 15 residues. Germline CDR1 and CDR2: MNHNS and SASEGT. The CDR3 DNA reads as TGTGCCAGCAGGGGTAGACAGAGCTCCTACAATGTGCAGTTCTTC. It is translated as CASRGRQSSYNVQFF.

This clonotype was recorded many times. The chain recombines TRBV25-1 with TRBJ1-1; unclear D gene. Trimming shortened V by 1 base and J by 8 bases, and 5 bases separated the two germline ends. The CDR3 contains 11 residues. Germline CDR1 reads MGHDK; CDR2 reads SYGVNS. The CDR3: CASSELAEAFF. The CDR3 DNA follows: TGTGCCAGCAGTGAATTGGCAGAAGCTTTCTTT.

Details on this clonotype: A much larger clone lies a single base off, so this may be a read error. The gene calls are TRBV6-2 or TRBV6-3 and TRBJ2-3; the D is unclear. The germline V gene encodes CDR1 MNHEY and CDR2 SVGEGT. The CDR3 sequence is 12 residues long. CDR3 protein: CASSYATDTQNF. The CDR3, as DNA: TGTGCCAGCAGTTACGCCACAGATACGCAGAATTTT.

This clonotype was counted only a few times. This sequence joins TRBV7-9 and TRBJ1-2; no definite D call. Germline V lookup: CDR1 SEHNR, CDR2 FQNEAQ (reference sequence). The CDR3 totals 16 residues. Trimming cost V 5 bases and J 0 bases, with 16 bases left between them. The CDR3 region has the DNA TGTGCCAGCAGCCTCGCATTTATCGGGTCTAACTATGGCTACACCTTC. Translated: CASSLAFIGSNYGYTF.

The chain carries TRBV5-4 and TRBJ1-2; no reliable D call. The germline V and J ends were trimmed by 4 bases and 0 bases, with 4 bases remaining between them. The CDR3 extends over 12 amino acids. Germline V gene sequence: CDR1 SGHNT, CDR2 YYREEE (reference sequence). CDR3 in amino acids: CASSAANYGYTF. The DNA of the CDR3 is TGTGCCAGCAGCGCGGCTAACTATGGCTACACCTTC.

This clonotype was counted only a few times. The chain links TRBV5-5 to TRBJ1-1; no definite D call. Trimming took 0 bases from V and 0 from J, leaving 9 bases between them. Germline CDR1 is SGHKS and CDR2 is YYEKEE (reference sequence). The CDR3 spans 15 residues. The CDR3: CASSLAVGMNTEAFF. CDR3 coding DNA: TGTGCCAGCAGCTTGGCCGTGGGGATGAACACTGAAGCTTTCTTT.

The CDR3 DNA is TGTGCCAGCAACGAGCGGGGGTACGATACGCAGTATTTT. Encoded protein: CASNERGYDTQYF. This chain links TRBV2 with TRBJ2-3, with TRBD2 matching 8 bases. Germline assignment: CDR1 SNHLY and CDR2 FYNNEI. The CDR3 is 13 amino acids. J gave up 6 bases and V 7 bases, and 6 bases lay outside the gene matches.

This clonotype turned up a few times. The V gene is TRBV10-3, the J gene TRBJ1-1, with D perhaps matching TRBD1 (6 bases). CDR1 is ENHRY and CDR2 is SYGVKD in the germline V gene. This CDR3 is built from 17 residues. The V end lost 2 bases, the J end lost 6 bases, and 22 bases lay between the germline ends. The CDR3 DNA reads TGTGCCATCAGTGAGCTAGGGACAACTGCATCGGGAGCTGAAGCTTTCTTT. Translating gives CAISELGTTASGAEAFF.

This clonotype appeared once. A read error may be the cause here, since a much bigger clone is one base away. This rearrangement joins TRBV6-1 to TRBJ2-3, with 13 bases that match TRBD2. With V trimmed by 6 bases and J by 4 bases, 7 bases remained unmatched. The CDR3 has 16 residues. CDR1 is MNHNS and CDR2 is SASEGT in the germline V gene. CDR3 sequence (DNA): TGTGCCAGCAGACTACGGACTAGCGGGAGCTCAGATACGCAGTATTTT. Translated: CASRLRTSGSSDTQYF.

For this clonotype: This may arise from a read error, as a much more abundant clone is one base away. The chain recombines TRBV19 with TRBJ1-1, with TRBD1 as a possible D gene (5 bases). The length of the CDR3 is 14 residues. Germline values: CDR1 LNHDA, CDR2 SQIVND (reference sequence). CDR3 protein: CASSLNSGNNEAFF. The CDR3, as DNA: TGTGCCAGTAGCCTGAACTCAGGGAACAATGAAGCTTTCTTT.

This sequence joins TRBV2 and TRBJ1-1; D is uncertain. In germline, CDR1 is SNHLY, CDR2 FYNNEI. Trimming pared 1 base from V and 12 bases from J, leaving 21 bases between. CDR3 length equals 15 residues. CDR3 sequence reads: CASSEGIGMNTKTFF. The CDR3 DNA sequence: TGTGCCAGCAGTGAAGGGATCGGTATGAACACTAAAACTTTCTTT.

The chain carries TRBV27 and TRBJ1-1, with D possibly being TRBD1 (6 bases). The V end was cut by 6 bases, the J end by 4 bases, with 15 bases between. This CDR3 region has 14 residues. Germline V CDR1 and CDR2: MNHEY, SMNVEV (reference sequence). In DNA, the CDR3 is TGTGCCAGCAGAGAGACAGGACGTTTCACTGAAGCTTTCTTT. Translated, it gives CASRETGRFTEAFF.

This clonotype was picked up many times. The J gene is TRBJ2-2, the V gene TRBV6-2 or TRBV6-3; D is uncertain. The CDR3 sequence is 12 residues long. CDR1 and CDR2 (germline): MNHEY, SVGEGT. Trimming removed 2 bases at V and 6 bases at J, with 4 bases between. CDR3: CASSYVPGELFF. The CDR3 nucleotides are TGTGCCAGCAGTTACGTCCCCGGGGAGCTGTTTTTT.

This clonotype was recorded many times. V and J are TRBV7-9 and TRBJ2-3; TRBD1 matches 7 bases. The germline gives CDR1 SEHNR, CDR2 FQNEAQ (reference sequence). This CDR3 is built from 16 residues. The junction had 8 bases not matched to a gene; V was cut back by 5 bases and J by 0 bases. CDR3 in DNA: TGTGCCAGCAGCATCTGGACAGGCCACAGCACAGATACGCAGTATTTT. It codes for CASSIWTGHSTDTQYF.

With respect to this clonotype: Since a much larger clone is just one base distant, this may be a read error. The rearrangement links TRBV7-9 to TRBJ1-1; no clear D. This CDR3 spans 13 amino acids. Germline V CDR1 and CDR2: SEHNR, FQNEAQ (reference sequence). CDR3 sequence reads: CACSLRVDTEAFF. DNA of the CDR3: TGTGCCTGCAGCTTAAGAGTTGACACTGAAGCTTTCTTT.

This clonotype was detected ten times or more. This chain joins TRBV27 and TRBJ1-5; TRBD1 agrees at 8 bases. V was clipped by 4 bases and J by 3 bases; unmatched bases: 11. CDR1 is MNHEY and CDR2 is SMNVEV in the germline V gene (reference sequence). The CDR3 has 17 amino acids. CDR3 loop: CASSSRMVQGANQPQHF. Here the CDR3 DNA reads TGTGCCAGCAGTTCCCGAATGGTGCAGGGGGCCAATCAGCCCCAGCATTTT.

The chain's CDR3 is CASSQEGNRVYGYTF. The CDR3 coding sequence is TGCGCCAGCAGCCAAGAAGGTAACAGGGTCTATGGCTACACCTTC. V is TRBV4-1 and J is TRBJ1-2; a weak D match, TRBD1 (6 bases). CDR1 is MGHRA, CDR2 YSYEKL, per germline. The CDR3 covers 15 residues. V was clipped by 0 bases and J by 4 bases, with 12 bases between them.

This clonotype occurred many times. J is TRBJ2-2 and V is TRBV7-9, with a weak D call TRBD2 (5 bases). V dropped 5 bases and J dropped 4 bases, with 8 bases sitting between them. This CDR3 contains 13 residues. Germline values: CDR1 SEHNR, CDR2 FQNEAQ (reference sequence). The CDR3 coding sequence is TGTGCCAGCAGCCCGGCGGGCACCGGGGAGCTGTTTTTT. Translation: CASSPAGTGELFF.

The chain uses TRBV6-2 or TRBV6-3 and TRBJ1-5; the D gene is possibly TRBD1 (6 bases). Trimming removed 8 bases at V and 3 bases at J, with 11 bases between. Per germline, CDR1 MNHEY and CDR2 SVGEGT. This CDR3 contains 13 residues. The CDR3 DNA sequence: TGTGCCAGCGGCAGGGGATACAATCAGCCCCAGCATTTT. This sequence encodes CASGRGYNQPQHF.

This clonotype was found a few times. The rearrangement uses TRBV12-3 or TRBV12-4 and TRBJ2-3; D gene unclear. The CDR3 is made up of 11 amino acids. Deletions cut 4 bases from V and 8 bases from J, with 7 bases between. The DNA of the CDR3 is TGTGCCAGCAGTTCTTCCGGTACGCAGTATTTT. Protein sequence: CASSSSGTQYF.

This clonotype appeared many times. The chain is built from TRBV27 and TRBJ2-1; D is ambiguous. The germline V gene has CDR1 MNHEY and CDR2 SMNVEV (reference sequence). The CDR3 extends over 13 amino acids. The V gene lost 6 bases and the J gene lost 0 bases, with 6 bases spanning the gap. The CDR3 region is CASRQYSYNEQFF. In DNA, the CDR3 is TGTGCCAGCAGGCAGTACTCCTACAATGAGCAGTTCTTC.

The CDR3 is CASSLVGTAGTEAFF. The CDR3 DNA reads as TGTGCCAGCAGCTTAGTGGGGACAGCAGGGACTGAAGCTTTCTTT. The chain joins TRBV13 to TRBJ1-1; 7 bases align to TRBD1. CDR1 is PRHDT and CDR2 is FYEKMQ in the germline V gene (reference sequence). The CDR3 covers 15 residues. The ends lost 1 base at V and 5 bases at J; junction bases unmatched: 7. The complete variable domain, with remaining parts taken from reference TRBV13 and TRBJ1-1, reads AAGVIQSPRHLIKEKRETATLKCYPIPRHDTVYWYQQGPGQDPQFLISFYEKMQSDKGSIPDRFSAQQFSDYHSELNMSSLELGDSALYFCASSLVGTAGTEAFFGQGTRLTVV.

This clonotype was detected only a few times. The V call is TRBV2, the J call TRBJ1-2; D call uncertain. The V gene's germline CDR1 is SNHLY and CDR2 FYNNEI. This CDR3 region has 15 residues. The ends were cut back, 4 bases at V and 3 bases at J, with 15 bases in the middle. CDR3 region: CASSASRQSYYGYTF. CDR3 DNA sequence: TGTGCCAGCAGTGCCTCCCGGCAGTCATACTATGGCTACACCTTC.